This T cell receptor beta chain was sequenced during a study of T cell changes during pregnancy in multiple sclerosis. Looked up from germline, CDR1 is MNHEY and CDR2 is SVGAGI. The CDR3 has 13 residues. The V end was cut by 3 bases, the J end by 6 bases, with 12 bases between. TCRdb's copy holds only in-frame clones and misses some; the assay was immunoSEQ multiplex PCR. The table records roughly 60,000 clones, 85% to 90% of them present only once. The origin of this receptor is a female donor with multiple sclerosis, enrolled in a pregnancy study. The chain couples TRBV6-5 to TRBJ2-7; tentative D call: TRBD1 (5 bases). Material: CD4+ T cells from peripheral blood mononuclear cells, obtained in the first trimester of pregnancy. CDR3 amino acids: CASSYGREGEQYF. The CDR3 DNA is TGTGCCAGCAGTTATGGCAGGGAAGGCGAGCAGTACTTC.